The clone carrying this T cell receptor beta chain appeared a few times. Antigen: not known. These data belong to a study of vaccination and CD4 T cells after COVID-19. CD4+ T cells that had been cultured provided DNA sequenced with the Oncomine TCR Beta short-read assay. Genomic DNA was drawn out of CD4+ T cells grown in culture. A single record per CDR3 protein comes from TCRdb applying MiXCR to the PCR reads. Of 10,000 or so distinct CDR3 sequences in the sample, about 34% were seen once. Treatment given: roughly ten-day PBMC culture with coronavirus spike peptide pools or control peptides (ViraFEST assay). Prior to the COVID-19 pandemic (2011-2018), the unexposed donor's CD4+ T cells were collected. This CDR3 contains 15 residues. Germline loops: CDR1 MNHNS, CDR2 SASEGT. The V gene end was trimmed by 6 bases and the J gene end by 1 base; junction bases not matched to a gene: 6.

The sequencing input was CD4+ T cells from blood, cultured in vitro. The TCR sequence derives from a human donor in good health. This chain joins TRBV6-1 and TRBJ2-3, with TRBD2 matching over 8 bases. The CDR3 spells CASRRPGLGTDTQYF. In DNA form, the CDR3 reads TGTGCCAGCAGGCGGCCGGGACTAGGCACAGATACGCAGTATTTT.